This entry concerns a single T cell receptor (beta chain). The data were obtained in a study of blood T cell repertoires in COVID-19. Study information: Acute and convalescent COVID-19 specimens originated in the United States, Italy and Spain. PBMCs, B-cell-depleted T cells, or T cells were the source of the cDNA or gDNA that made up the material.

Original handling: Nucleated cell counts were estimated from reference gene primer amplification. Using immunoSEQ multiplex PCR, the repertoire was profiled, and TCRdb retains in-frame clones only, with some absent. From that table come the V and J calls and clone size; the DNA was used to work out D and trimming. The sample records 95,000 to 120,000 clones, over 65% being singletons. Material: peripheral blood. This TCR was sampled from a woman aged 40 to 50 with acute or convalescent COVID-19.

The DNA for the CDR3 is TGTGCCAGCAGTGCGGACAGGGGTTTCGAGCAGTACTTC. Translation: CASSADRGFEQYF. V and J are TRBV2 and TRBJ2-7, with 9 bases matching TRBD1. The CDR3 extends over 13 amino acids. Germline loops: CDR1 SNHLY, CDR2 FYNNEI. With V trimmed by 4 bases and J by 6 bases, 4 bases remained unmatched. Looking up the rest from reference TRBV2 and TRBJ2-7 gives the full variable domain: EPEVTQTPSHQVTQMGQEVILRCVPISNHLYFYWYRQILGQKVEFLVSFYNNEISEKSEIFDDQFSVERPDGSNFTLKIRSTKLEDSAMYFCASSADRGFEQYFGPGTRLTVT.